This entry describes one TCR beta chain. The germline V gene encodes CDR1 LNHDA and CDR2 SQIVND (reference sequence). The V end lost 2 bases, the J end lost 6 bases, and 9 bases lay between the germline ends. This CDR3 contains 13 residues. The data originate from a study of control samples from healthy donors and cancer patients. Generated by immunoSEQ multiplex PCR, the TCRdb table keeps only in-frame clones and is missing some. In the table there are around 130,000 clones, roughly 90% of which are singletons. The TCR comes from a man aged 50 to 59 with head and neck cancer. Sequenced: PBMCs. The chain combines TRBV19 with TRBJ2-3; D gene uncertain. The CDR3 DNA follows: TGTGCCAGTAGTATATCGGAAAGGGATACGCAGTATTTT. Translation: CASSISERDTQYF.